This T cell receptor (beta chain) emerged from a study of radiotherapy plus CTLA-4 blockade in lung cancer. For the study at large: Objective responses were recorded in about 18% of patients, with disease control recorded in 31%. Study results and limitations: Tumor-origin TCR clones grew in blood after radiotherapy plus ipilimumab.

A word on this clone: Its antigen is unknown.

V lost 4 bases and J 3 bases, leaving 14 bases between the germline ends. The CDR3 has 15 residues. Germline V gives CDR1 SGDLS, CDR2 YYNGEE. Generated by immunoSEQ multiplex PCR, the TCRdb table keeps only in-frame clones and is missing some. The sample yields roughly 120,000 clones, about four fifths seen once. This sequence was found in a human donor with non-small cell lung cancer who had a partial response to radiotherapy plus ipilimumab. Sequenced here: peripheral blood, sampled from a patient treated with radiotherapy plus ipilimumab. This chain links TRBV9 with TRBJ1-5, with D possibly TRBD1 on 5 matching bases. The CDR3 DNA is TGTGCCAGCAGCCTCGGGACGGGACTCAATCAGCCCCAGCATTTT. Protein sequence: CASSLGTGLNQPQHF.